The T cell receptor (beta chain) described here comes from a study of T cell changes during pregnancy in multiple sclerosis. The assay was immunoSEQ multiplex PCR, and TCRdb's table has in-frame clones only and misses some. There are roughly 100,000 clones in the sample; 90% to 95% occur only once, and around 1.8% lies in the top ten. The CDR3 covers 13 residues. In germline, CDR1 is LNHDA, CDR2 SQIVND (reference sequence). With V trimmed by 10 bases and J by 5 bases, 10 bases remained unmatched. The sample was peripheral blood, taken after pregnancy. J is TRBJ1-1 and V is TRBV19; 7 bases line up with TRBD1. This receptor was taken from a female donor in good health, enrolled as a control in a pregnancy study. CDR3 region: CATGTVLWTEAFF. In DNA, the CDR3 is TGTGCCACAGGGACAGTTCTGTGGACTGAAGCTTTCTTT.